Each of the 9 T cell receptor beta chains below was sequenced from the same sample in a study of blood T cell repertoires in COVID-19. Using immunoSEQ multiplex PCR, the repertoire was profiled, and TCRdb retains in-frame clones only, with some absent. The repertoire holds some 70,000 clones, with 87% as singletons. Sequenced material: peripheral blood. The origin of the receptors is a woman in her forties or fifties with COVID-19, enrolled during active disease.

As regards this clone: The same CDR3 can be traced to other DNA sequences in this sample. The rearrangement uses TRBV28 and TRBJ2-2; D is uncertain. V was cut by 7 bases and J by 2 bases, with 5 bases left in between. Germline V gene data show CDR1 as MDHEN and CDR2 as SYDVKM. CDR3 size: 12 residues. The CDR3 reads CASTRNTGELFF. The CDR3 DNA sequence: TGTGCCAGCACTAGAAACACCGGGGAGCTGTTTTTT.

J is TRBJ2-1 and V is TRBV7-3; TRBD2 matches 10 bases. V was pared by 5 bases and J by 2 bases, with 3 bases of the junction left unmatched. Germline V gene data show CDR1 as SGHTA and CDR2 as FQGTGA. This CDR3 is 15 amino acids long. The CDR3 region has the DNA TGTGCCAGCAGCCGAGGACTAGCGGCCTACAATGAGCAGTTCTTC. It codes for CASSRGLAAYNEQFF. The entire variable domain, with the rest obtained from reference TRBV7-3 and TRBJ2-1, is as follows: GAGVSQTPSNKVTEKGKYVELRCDPISGHTALYWYRQSLGQGPEFLIYFQGTGAADDSGLPNDRFFAVRPEGSVSTLKIQRTERGDSAVYLCASSRGLAAYNEQFFGPGTRLTVL.

This rearrangement joins TRBV5-1 to TRBJ2-5; weak D call: TRBD2 (7 bases). The germline V and J ends were trimmed by 7 bases and 1 base, with 20 bases remaining between them. Per the germline V gene, CDR1 is SGHRS and CDR2 is YFSETQ. This CDR3 spans 16 amino acids. The CDR3 region has the DNA TGCGCCAGCGGGAGGGGGGCCTGGAGGACCCAAGAGACCCAGTACTTC. Amino acids: CASGRGAWRTQETQYF. Full variable domain (missing parts from reference TRBV5-1 and TRBJ2-5): KAGVTQTPRYLIKTRGQQVTLSCSPISGHRSVSWYQQTPGQGLQFLFEYFSETQRNKGNFPGRFSGRQFSNSRSEMNVSTLELGDSALYLCASGRGAWRTQETQYFGPGTRLLVL.

V usage is TRBV5-1 and J usage is TRBJ2-2, with D tentatively TRBD2 (5 bases). Trimming removed 0 bases from V and 0 bases from J, with 9 bases in between. Germline V gene lookup returns CDR1 SGHRS and CDR2 YFSETQ. The CDR3 length is 16 residues. The CDR3, as DNA: TGCGCCAGCAGCTTGGATGCGGGTTCGAACACCGGGGAGCTGTTTTTT. As protein: CASSLDAGSNTGELFF.

This chain uses TRBV30 with TRBJ1-4; D uncertain. The CDR3 is made up of 16 amino acids. Per the germline V gene, CDR1 is GTSNPN and CDR2 is SVGIG (reference sequence). Trimming took off 0 bases at V and 0 bases at J, with 11 bases between the two ends. DNA of the CDR3: TGTGCCTGGAGTGTGGGTATTGGAGCAACTAATGAAAAACTGTTTTTT. It codes for CAWSVGIGATNEKLFF. Using reference TRBV30 and TRBJ1-4 for the parts outside the CDR3, the full variable domain is SQTIHQWPATLVQPVGSPLSLECTVEGTSNPNLYWYRQAAGRGLQLLFYSVGIGQISSEVPQNLSASRPQDRQFILSSKKLLLSDSGFYLCAWSVGIGATNEKLFFGSGTQLSVL.

The chain combines TRBV5-1 with TRBJ2-7; 13 positions match TRBD2. The CDR3 is 14 residues long. CDR1 and CDR2 from the germline V gene are SGHRS and YFSETQ. The V gene end was trimmed by 3 bases and the J gene end by 7 bases; junction bases not matched to a gene: 4. The CDR3 spells CASSWTSGRGEQYF. The CDR3, as DNA: TGCGCCAGCAGCTGGACTAGCGGGAGAGGTGAGCAGTACTTC.

This rearrangement joins TRBV6-1 to TRBJ2-1; no clear D. The CDR3 is made up of 15 amino acids. The V gene lost 3 bases and the J gene lost 0 bases, with 9 bases spanning the gap. Germline V gives CDR1 MNHNS, CDR2 SASEGT. The CDR3 here is CASSDAMSSYNEQFF. CDR3 sequence (DNA): TGTGCCAGCAGTGATGCGATGAGCTCCTACAATGAGCAGTTCTTC.

This clone was seen only once. V is TRBV2 and J is TRBJ2-1; 8 nucleotides align to TRBD2. Trimming at V came to 4 bases and at J to 4 bases, leaving 3 bases not matched to a gene. Per the germline V gene, CDR1 is SNHLY and CDR2 is FYNNEI. This CDR3 has 14 amino acids. The CDR3: CASSGLAGYNEQFF. The CDR3 DNA reads TGTGCCAGCAGTGGCCTAGCGGGTTACAATGAGCAGTTCTTC.

The chain joins TRBV6-1 to TRBJ2-6; D ambiguous. CDR3 length: 17 residues. The V gene's germline CDR1 is MNHNS and CDR2 SASEGT. V was pared by 1 base and J by 0 bases, with 10 bases between. The CDR3 coding sequence is TGTGCCAGCAGTGAAGACAGAGCTTACTCTGGGGCCAACGTCCTGACTTTC. Its translation is CASSEDRAYSGANVLTF.